The source of this TCR beta chain is a study of blood T cell repertoires in COVID-19. Study context: PBMCs, B-cell-depleted T cells, or T cells provided the cDNA or gDNA that made up the material.

Patients from Seattle were sampled longitudinally, starting during active infection. Germline loops: CDR1 SNHLY, CDR2 FYNNEI. This CDR3 contains 13 residues. The ends were cut back, 4 bases at V and 3 bases at J, with 9 bases in the middle. In the authors' methods: The assay estimated nucleated cells by amplifying reference gene primers. Assay used: immunoSEQ multiplex PCR; TCRdb lists only in-frame clones, some missing. V and J calls and clone size are those listed in that table; D and trimming were worked out from the DNA. The sample lists more than 250,000 clones; approximately 88% were seen once. The material sequenced was peripheral blood. The receptor was isolated from a woman in her 30s with COVID-19, enrolled during active disease. The chain joins TRBV2 to TRBJ2-5; tentatively, D is TRBD1 (5 bases). The chain's CDR3 is CASSAGREETQYF. Written as DNA, the CDR3 is TGTGCCAGCAGTGCCGGCAGGGAAGAGACCCAGTACTTC. The full variable domain, with the rest looked up from reference TRBV2 and TRBJ2-5, is EPEVTQTPSHQVTQMGQEVILRCVPISNHLYFYWYRQILGQKVEFLVSFYNNEISEKSEIFDDQFSVERPDGSNFTLKIRSTKLEDSAMYFCASSAGREETQYFGPGTRLLVL.